The rows below give T cell receptor beta chains drawn from one sample of a study of CD8+CD57+ T cells in acquired aplastic anemia. TCRdb re-analysed the reads in MiXCR, keeping a single row per CDR3 protein. The data show 350,000 to 450,000 distinct CDR3 sequences, 55% to 75% seen once. Sequencing used sorted CD4+, CD8+, or CD8+CD57+ T cells (not recorded which) from PBMCs. These receptors were collected from a human donor in good health, serving as a control. CDR3s include the opening cysteine and the closing phenylalanine or tryptophan. The order of the fields is V gene, CDR3 protein.

V gene: TRBV7-9; CDR3 protein: CASSLRRQSNEKLFF
V gene: TRBV12-3/TRBV12-4; CDR3 protein: CASSRTGAMEQYF
V gene: TRBV29-1; CDR3 protein: CSVGTQGTDYGYTF
V gene: TRBV7-9; CDR3 protein: CASNPDSSYEQYFPLHF
V gene: TRBV12-3/TRBV12-4; CDR3 protein: CASSFSGQSTIYF
V gene: TRBV7-9; CDR3 protein: CASSLAAGAVADTQYF
V gene: TRBV29-1; CDR3 protein: CSDWLTLAKNIQYF
V gene: TRBV25-1; CDR3 protein: CASSAAGTVYSGANVLTF
V gene: TRBV5-1; CDR3 protein: CASSSQGGDTPQHF
V gene: TRBV7-2; CDR3 protein: CASSLAERELGCF
V gene: TRBV2; CDR3 protein: CASSSSLGHTKHF
V gene: TRBV7-2; CDR3 protein: CASSFRGSRPQHHHF
V gene: TRBV11-2; CDR3 protein: CTSSLGAIQETQYF
V gene: TRBV11-2; CDR3 protein: CASSLGSGGGSYEQYF
V gene: TRBV20-1; CDR3 protein: CSVEEVWAYYGYTF
V gene: TRBV7-6; CDR3 protein: CASSRTSGTNAQFF
V gene: TRBV2; CDR3 protein: CASSANLQSPLHF
V gene: TRBV7-3; CDR3 protein: CASSLVQGISGNTIYF
V gene: TRBV10-3; CDR3 protein: CAISLSSSGKQEEQFF
V gene: TRBV15; CDR3 protein: CATSTGRGWPETQYF
V gene: TRBV6-1; CDR3 protein: CASSGTGNSNQPQHF
V gene: TRBV7-9; CDR3 protein: CASSFEGRETQSF
V gene: TRBV4-2; CDR3 protein: CASSQDLLQPQHF
V gene: TRBV10-3; CDR3 protein: CAISGSPNSPLHF